Listed below are T cell receptor beta chains from one sample, sequenced in a study of blood T cell repertoires in COVID-19. The repertoire was sequenced with immunoSEQ multiplex PCR; TCRdb's copy has only in-frame clones and lacks some. The sample lists some 300,000 clones, about 91% occurring once. The source material was peripheral blood. The receptors stem from a woman aged 25-40 years who had recovered from COVID-19. CDR3s include the opening cysteine and the closing phenylalanine or tryptophan. A D gene is named only where the DNA matches it firmly. Some rows mark clone size as missing; the rest say once, few, many or name a class of expanded clone.

v_call	d_call	clone_size	j_call	cdr3_aa	cdr3_nt
TRBV6-5	NA	NA	TRBJ2-1	CASSSRGLSYNEQFF	TGTGCCAGCAGTTCCCGAGGCCTGAGTTACAATGAGCAGTTCTTC
TRBV7-3	NA	NA	TRBJ2-3	CASSLRLDSSTDTQYF	TGTGCCAGCAGCTTAAGACTAGATTCAAGCACAGATACGCAGTATTTT
TRBV6-5	TRBD2	NA	TRBJ2-7	CASRRLAGGTYEQYF	TGTGCCAGCAGAAGACTAGCGGGGGGTACCTACGAGCAGTACTTC
TRBV7-3	NA	NA	TRBJ1-1	CASSSHTGNTEAFF	TGTGCCAGCAGCTCCCATACAGGGAACACTGAAGCTTTCTTT
TRBV7-2	TRBD2	NA	TRBJ2-5	CASSPIAGGKETQYF	TGTGCCAGCAGCCCAATAGCGGGGGGGAAAGAGACCCAGTACTTC
TRBV9	TRBD1	NA	TRBJ1-1	CASSVAPLIPGQGYHPLITEAFF	TGTGCCAGCAGCGTAGCCCCCCTAATCCCGGGACAGGGGTATCATCCCTTAATCACTGAAGCTTTCTTT
TRBV19	TRBD2	NA	TRBJ2-3	CASSIDRSSGGTDTQYF	TGTGCCAGTAGTATAGATCGGAGTAGCGGGGGCACAGATACGCAGTATTTT
TRBV10-3	TRBD1	NA	TRBJ1-5	CAIRGQDNQPQHF	TGTGCCATCAGGGGACAGGACAATCAGCCCCAGCATTTT
TRBV10-2	TRBD1	NA	TRBJ2-5	CASRQGVEKTQYF	TGCGCCAGCAGACAGGGGGTTGAGAAGACCCAGTACTTC
TRBV6-5	NA	NA	TRBJ1-6	CASSSPTPHNSPLHF	TGTGCCAGCAGTTCCCCCACTCCTCATAATTCACCCCTCCACTTT
TRBV10-3	NA	NA	TRBJ1-2	CAISVSRPYGYTF	TGTGCCATCAGTGTTTCGCGGCCCTATGGCTACACCTTC
TRBV30	TRBD1	few	TRBJ2-7	CAWRWDRNSYEQYF	TGTGCCTGGAGGTGGGACAGGAACTCCTACGAGCAGTACTTC
TRBV13	NA	NA	TRBJ2-2	CASSLISTTNTGELFF	TGTGCCAGCAGCTTAATATCTACTACGAACACCGGGGAGCTGTTTTTT
TRBV2	NA	NA	TRBJ2-3	CASSVLQRDTQYF	TGTGCCAGCAGTGTTCTTCAGCGAGATACGCAGTATTTT
TRBV5-4	TRBD1	few	TRBJ1-2	CASSTKQGEGYTF	TGTGCCAGCAGCACGAAACAGGGGGAAGGCTACACCTTC
TRBV7-2	NA	NA	TRBJ1-2	CASSQFYGYTF	TGTGCCAGCAGCCAGTTCTATGGCTACACCTTC
TRBV18	TRBD2	once	TRBJ2-5	CASSPLLAGGQETQYF	TGTGCCAGCTCACCACTGCTAGCGGGGGGGCAAGAGACCCAGTACTTC
TRBV7-2	NA	NA	TRBJ1-2	CASSLGTAGYGYTF	TGTGCCAGCAGCTTAGGTACGGCGGGATATGGCTACACCTTC
TRBV4-3	NA	NA	TRBJ1-3	CASSQDTASGNTIYF	TGCGCCAGCAGCCAGGATACAGCCTCTGGAAACACCATATATTTT
TRBV5-6	TRBD2	NA	TRBJ2-5	CASSSPGTSRQETQYF	TGTGCCAGCAGCTCCCCCGGGACTAGCAGACAAGAGACCCAGTACTTC
TRBV3-1/TRBV3-2	TRBD1	NA	TRBJ1-4	CASRNRGDEKLFF	TGTGCCAGTAGGAACAGGGGGGATGAAAAACTGTTTTTT
TRBV30	NA	NA	TRBJ1-5	CAWMGQGGSNQPQHF	TGTGCCTGGATGGGGCAGGGAGGCAGCAATCAGCCCCAGCATTTT
TRBV2	TRBD2	NA	TRBJ2-3	CASLLAGGTFPSTDTQYF	TGTGCCAGCCTTTTGGCGGGGGGGACGTTTCCCAGCACAGATACGCAGTATTTT
TRBV19	TRBD2	NA	TRBJ2-1	CASSSSGGPYNEQFF	TGTGCCAGTAGTTCTAGCGGGGGGCCTTACAATGAGCAGTTCTTC
TRBV4-1	TRBD1	NA	TRBJ1-2	CASSITTGEGGYTF	TGCGCCAGCAGCATCACAACAGGGGAAGGTGGCTACACCTTC
TRBV6-4	TRBD2	few	TRBJ2-1	CASSETSGGPNEQFF	TGTGCCAGCAGCGAAACTAGCGGGGGTCCCAATGAGCAGTTCTTC
TRBV5-4	TRBD1	NA	TRBJ2-1	CASSLAGGQEQFF	TGTGCCAGCAGCTTGGCAGGGGGCCAGGAGCAGTTCTTC
TRBV6-5	NA	NA	TRBJ2-5	CASSSETFGETQYF	TGTGCCAGCAGCTCGGAGACGTTTGGAGAGACCCAGTACTTC
TRBV3-1/TRBV3-2	TRBD2	many	TRBJ2-1	CASSQAPLTSGGGDEQFF	TGTGCCAGCAGCCAAGCCCCCCTTACTAGCGGGGGAGGGGATGAGCAGTTCTTC
TRBV28	NA	NA	TRBJ1-2	CASSFPPGDNYGYTF	TGTGCCAGCAGTTTCCCCCCAGGGGACAACTATGGCTACACCTTC